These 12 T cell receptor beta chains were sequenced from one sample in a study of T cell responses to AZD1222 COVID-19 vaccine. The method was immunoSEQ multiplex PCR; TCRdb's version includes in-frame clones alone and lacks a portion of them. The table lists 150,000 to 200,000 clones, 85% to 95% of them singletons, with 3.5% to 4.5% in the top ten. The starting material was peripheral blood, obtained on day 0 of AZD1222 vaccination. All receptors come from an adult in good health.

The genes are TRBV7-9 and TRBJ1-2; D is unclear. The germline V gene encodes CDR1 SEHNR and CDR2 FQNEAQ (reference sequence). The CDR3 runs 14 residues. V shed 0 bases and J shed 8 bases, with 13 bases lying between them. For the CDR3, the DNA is TGTGCCAGCAGCTTAGCTCTGGGGTTGGAGGGCTACACCTTC. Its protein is CASSLALGLEGYTF.

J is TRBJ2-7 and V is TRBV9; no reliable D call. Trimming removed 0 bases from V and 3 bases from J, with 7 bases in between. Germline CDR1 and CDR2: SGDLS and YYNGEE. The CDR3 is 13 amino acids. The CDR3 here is CASSVGTIYEQYF. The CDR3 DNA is TGTGCCAGCAGCGTAGGGACGATCTACGAGCAGTACTTC.

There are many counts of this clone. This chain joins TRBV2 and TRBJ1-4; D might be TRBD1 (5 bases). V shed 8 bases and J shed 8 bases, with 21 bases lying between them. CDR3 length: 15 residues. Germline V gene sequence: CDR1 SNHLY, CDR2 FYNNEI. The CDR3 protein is CASQGTRAFGEKLFF. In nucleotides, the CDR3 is TGTGCCAGCCAAGGGACCAGGGCCTTCGGAGAAAAACTGTTTTTT.

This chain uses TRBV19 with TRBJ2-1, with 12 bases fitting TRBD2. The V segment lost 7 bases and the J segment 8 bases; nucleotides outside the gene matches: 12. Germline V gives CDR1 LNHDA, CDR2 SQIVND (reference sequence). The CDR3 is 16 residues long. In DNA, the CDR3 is TGTGCCAGTACTCTAGCGGGGGGGATCCCCCTCCATGAGCAGTTCTTC. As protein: CASTLAGGIPLHEQFF.

CDR3 DNA: TGTGCCAGTAGCCCCGTGACCGGGACAGGGGGGACTGAAGCTTTCTTT. It is translated as CASSPVTGTGGTEAFF. The J gene is TRBJ1-1, the V gene TRBV19, with 11 bases aligning to TRBD1. The CDR3 sequence is 16 residues long. The V gene's germline CDR1 is LNHDA and CDR2 SQIVND (reference sequence). V lost 6 bases to trimming and J lost 5 bases; unmatched junction nucleotides: 11.

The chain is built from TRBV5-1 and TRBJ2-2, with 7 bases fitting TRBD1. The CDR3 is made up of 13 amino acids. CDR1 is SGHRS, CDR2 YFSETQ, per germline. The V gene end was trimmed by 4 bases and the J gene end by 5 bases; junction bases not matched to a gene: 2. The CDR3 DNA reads TGCGCCAGCAGCCCGACAGGGACCGGGGAGCTGTTTTTT. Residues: CASSPTGTGELFF.

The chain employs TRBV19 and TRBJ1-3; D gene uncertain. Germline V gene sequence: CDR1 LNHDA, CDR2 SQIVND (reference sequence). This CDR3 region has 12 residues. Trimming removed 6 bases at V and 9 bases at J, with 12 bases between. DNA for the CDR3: TGTGCCAGTAGCAACCCCCTCCCCACCATATATTTT. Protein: CASSNPLPTIYF.

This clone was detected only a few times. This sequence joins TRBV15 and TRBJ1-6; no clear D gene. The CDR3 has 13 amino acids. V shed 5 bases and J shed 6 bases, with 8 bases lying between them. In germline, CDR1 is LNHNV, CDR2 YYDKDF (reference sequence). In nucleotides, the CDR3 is TGTGCCACCAGCCCAGTCCGTAATTCACCCCTCCACTTT. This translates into CATSPVRNSPLHF.

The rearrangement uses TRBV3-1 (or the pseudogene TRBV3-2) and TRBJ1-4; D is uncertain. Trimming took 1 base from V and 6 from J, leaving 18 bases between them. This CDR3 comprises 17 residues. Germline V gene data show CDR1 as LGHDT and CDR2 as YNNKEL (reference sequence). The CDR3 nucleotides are TGTGCCAGCAGCCAAGGAACTAGAAGGATCCGGGATGAAAAACTGTTTTTT. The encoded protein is CASSQGTRRIRDEKLFF.

CDR3 nucleotides: TGTGCCAGCTCACCTGGACAGGGGGTGTTCTACGAGCAGTACTTC. Protein sequence: CASSPGQGVFYEQYF. The chain has TRBV18 and TRBJ2-7; TRBD1 matches 10 bases. The germline V gene has CDR1 KGHSH and CDR2 LQKENI. The CDR3 is 15 residues long. With V trimmed by 3 bases and J by 3 bases, 5 bases remained unmatched.

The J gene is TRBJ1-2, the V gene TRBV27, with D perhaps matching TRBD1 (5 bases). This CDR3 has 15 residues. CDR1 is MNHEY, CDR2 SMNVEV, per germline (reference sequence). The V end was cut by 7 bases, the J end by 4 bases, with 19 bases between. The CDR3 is CASTRRGSGSYGYTF. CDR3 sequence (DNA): TGTGCCAGCACCAGGAGGGGATCGGGGAGCTATGGCTACACCTTC.

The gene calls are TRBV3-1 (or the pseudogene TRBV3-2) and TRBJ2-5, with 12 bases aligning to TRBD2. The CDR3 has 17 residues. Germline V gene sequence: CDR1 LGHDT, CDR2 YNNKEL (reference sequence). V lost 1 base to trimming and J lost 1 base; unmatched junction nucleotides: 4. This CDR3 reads CASSQGMGLAGQETQYF. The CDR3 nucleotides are TGTGCCAGCAGCCAAGGAATGGGACTAGCGGGCCAAGAGACCCAGTACTTC.